The 32 T cell receptor beta chains given below trace back to one sample, sequenced in a study of tumor-infiltrating lymphocytes in oesophageal squamous cell carcinoma. MiXCR, applied by TCRdb to the PCR reads, yields one record per CDR3 protein. This sample has about 12,000 distinct CDR3 sequences; nearly 60% occur once, and the top ten carry 32%. Sequencing was carried out using esophageal tumor tissue. These TCRs come from a female donor with esophageal squamous cell carcinoma.

In its sample, this clonotype was seen a few times. The chain couples TRBV7-2 to TRBJ2-1; D call uncertain. Germline CDR1 is SGHTA and CDR2 is FQGNSA. This CDR3 has 13 residues. Trimming removed 2 bases from V and 10 bases from J, with 12 bases in between. In DNA, the CDR3 is TGTGCCAGCAGCTTAAACCCTCGGAGAGAGCAGTTCTTC. It yields the protein CASSLNPRREQFF.

This chain connects TRBV11-2 to TRBJ2-1, with D possibly matching TRBD1 (8 bases). Germline V gene data show CDR1 as SGHAT and CDR2 as FQNNGV. There are 14 residues in the CDR3. V dropped 4 bases and J dropped 16 bases, with 23 bases sitting between them. CDR3 DNA: TGTGCCAGCAGCTCTTTGGACAGGGAGGGGGTTGGATTCTTC. The encoded protein is CASSSLDREGVGFF.

CDR3 loop: CATSAEYAGELFF. As DNA, the CDR3 is TGTGCCACCAGTGCAGAGTACGCCGGGGAGCTGTTTTTT. The J gene is TRBJ1-4, the V gene TRBV24-1, with D hard to call. The J call may be faulty, since TRBJ2-2 better matches the DNA end. This CDR3 contains 13 residues. Germline V gene sequence: CDR1 KGHDR, CDR2 SFDVKD.

A note on this clonotype: An end of the junction differs from the germline gene, which may be a read error. The chain uses TRBV10-2 and TRBJ2-1; D possibly corresponds to TRBD1 (5 bases). This CDR3 is 13 amino acids long. Germline assignment: CDR1 WSHSY and CDR2 SAAADI. CDR3 sequence: CASAPGSLYEQHF. As DNA, the CDR3 is TGCGCCAGCGCCCCAGGGTCGCTCTACGAGCAGCACTTC.

This clonotype occurred a few times. The rearrangement joins TRBV7-2 to TRBJ2-6; D uncertain. Trimming removed 1 base at V and 0 bases at J, with 7 bases between. This CDR3 is built from 16 residues. Germline values: CDR1 SGHTA, CDR2 FQGNSA. The CDR3 is CASSLVGPSGANVLTF. The DNA for the CDR3 is TGTGCCAGCAGCTTAGTCGGGCCCTCTGGGGCCAACGTCCTGACTTTC.

The V call is TRBV7-3, the J call TRBJ2-5, with 10 bases lining up with TRBD2. Germline CDR1 reads SGHTA; CDR2 reads FQGTGA. V trimming: 5 bases; J trimming: 6 bases; junction bases outside the gene matches: 6. There are 14 residues in the CDR3. This CDR3 reads CASSEGGLAKTQYF. The CDR3 DNA reads TGTGCCAGCAGCGAAGGGGGACTAGCGAAGACCCAGTACTTC.

This clonotype was counted many times. The gene calls are TRBV7-2 and TRBJ2-5; 8 nucleotides line up with TRBD2. The trim removed 0 bases at V and 2 bases at J, leaving 5 bases unmatched. Germline values: CDR1 SGHTA, CDR2 FQGNSA. The CDR3 runs to 16 residues. The CDR3 sequence is CASSLAWLAGQETQYF. The CDR3 bases are TGTGCCAGCAGCTTAGCGTGGCTAGCGGGTCAAGAGACCCAGTACTTC.

Note on this clonotype: The CDR3 carries no conserved terminal phenylalanine or tryptophan, so it likely arises from a read error. It is unclear where the CDR3 begins or ends on the DNA, so no DNA is shown, and the CDR3 is as TCRdb lists it. This chain links TRBV7-2 with TRBJ2-3; the table gives TRBD1 as D, unverified against the DNA. From its first to its last residue, the CDR3 has 17 amino acids. In germline, CDR1 is SGHTA, CDR2 FQGNSA. The CDR3 reads CASSRTVLSTDTQYFGQ.

This clonotype was seen a handful of times. This sequence joins TRBV12-3 or TRBV12-4 and TRBJ2-7; no firm D call. The CDR3 is 12 residues long. Trimming left V 4 bases short and J 8 bases short, with 12 bases between. The CDR3 reads CASSSPPVKQYF. The DNA for the CDR3 is TGTGCCAGCAGTTCCCCCCCCGTAAAGCAGTACTTC.

This clonotype has a handful of counts. The junction shows a germline mismatch at one end, possibly a read error. This chain links TRBV7-2 with TRBJ2-5; 10 bases are shared with TRBD1. This CDR3 contains 15 residues. CDR1 and CDR2 (germline): SGHTA, FQGNSA. CDR3 amino acids: CASSRQGASNSPLHF. Here the CDR3 DNA reads TGTGCCAGCAGCCGACAGGGGGCCAGTAATTCACCCCTCCACTTC.

The V gene is TRBV7-2, the J gene TRBJ1-1; D gene uncertain. The CDR3 consists of 13 residues. CDR1 SGHTA and CDR2 FQGNSA come from the germline V gene. The V and J ends lost 6 bases and 1 base respectively, with 9 bases between them. CDR3 in DNA: TGTGCCAGCAGTACGGCTCGGAACACTGAAGCTTTCTTT. Protein: CASSTARNTEAFF.

This chain joins TRBV7-2 and TRBJ2-7; D is unresolved. Germline assignment: CDR1 SGHTA and CDR2 FQGNSA. The ends were cut back, 1 base at V and 7 bases at J, with 5 bases in the middle. The CDR3 runs 11 residues. The CDR3: CASSLVNEQYF. CDR3 bases: TGTGCCAGCAGCTTAGTGAATGAGCAGTACTTC.

The J gene is TRBJ1-2, the V gene TRBV7-2; D may be TRBD1 (5 bases). Trimming cost V 5 bases and J 8 bases, with 15 bases left between them. CDR3 length equals 13 residues. Germline loops: CDR1 SGHTA, CDR2 FQGNSA. CDR3 coding DNA: TGTGCCAGCAGCCCAACCTGGGGGGGAGGCTACACCTTC. Translating gives CASSPTWGGGYTF. Looking up the rest from reference TRBV7-2 and TRBJ1-2 gives the full variable domain: GAGVSQSPSNKVTEKGKDVELRCDPISGHTALYWYRQSLGQGLEFLIYFQGNSAPDKSGLPSDRFSAERTGGSVSTLTIQRTQQEDSAVYLCASSPTWGGGYTFGSGTRLTVV.

The V and J genes are TRBV7-8 and TRBJ2-7; 8 bases match TRBD2. CDR3 size: 16 residues. Per the germline V gene, CDR1 is SGHVS and CDR2 is FQNEAQ. Trimming at V came to 2 bases and at J to 3 bases, leaving 9 bases not matched to a gene. The CDR3: CASSLSTREGSYEQYF. The DNA for the CDR3 is TGTGCCAGCAGCTTAAGCACTCGGGAGGGGAGCTACGAGCAGTACTTC.

CDR3 coding DNA: TGTGCCAGCAGTTTATCAAGGGTAACCTCTGGGGCCAACGTCCTGACTTTC. This sequence encodes CASSLSRVTSGANVLTF. V usage is TRBV27 and J usage is TRBJ2-3; no reliable D call. The tail of the sequence fits TRBJ2-6 better, so the J call may be wrong. The CDR3 contains 17 residues. CDR1 is MNHEY, CDR2 SMNVEV, per germline (reference sequence).

This clonotype was counted ten times or more. This chain joins TRBV7-3 and TRBJ2-1; TRBD2 matches 11 bases. The CDR3 is made up of 15 amino acids. J lost 7 bases, V lost 5 bases, and 7 bases had no gene match. From germline, CDR1 is SGHTA and CDR2 FQGTGA. CDR3 nucleotides: TGTGCCAGCAGCATAGGGACTAGCGGAGTTAATGAGCAGTTCTTC. The encoded protein is CASSIGTSGVNEQFF.

This clonotype is labeled medium-sized (0.01 to 0.1%). A read error may explain this, as a much larger clone is one base away. The chain employs TRBV11-3 and TRBJ2-7; tentatively, D is TRBD2 (6 bases). The CDR3 has 15 residues. Trimming took off 1 base at V and 7 bases at J, with 17 bases between the two ends. Germline lookup yields CDR1 SGHNT and CDR2 YENEEA. CDR3 amino acids: CASSLGTMAYNEQYF. Here the CDR3 DNA reads TGTGCCAGCAGCTTAGGGACTATGGCCTACAATGAGCAGTACTTC. Filled out from reference TRBV11-3 and TRBJ2-7, the complete variable domain reads EAGVVQSPRYKIIEKKQPVAFWCNPISGHNTLYWYLQNLGQGPELLIRYENEEAVDDSQLPKDRFSAERLKGVDSTLKIQPAELGDSAVYLCASSLGTMAYNEQYFGPGTRLTVT.

This clonotype is labeled medium-sized. V gene TRBV7-2 combines with J gene TRBJ1-6; weak D call: TRBD1 (5 bases). The CDR3 is made up of 13 amino acids. CDR1 and CDR2 from the germline V gene are SGHTA and FQGNSA. V lost 8 bases and J lost 9, with 14 bases in between. The CDR3 reads CASRGVHGSPLHF. The CDR3 DNA is TGTGCCAGCCGGGGGGTCCATGGTTCACCCCTCCACTTT.

This clonotype was seen more than once but under ten times. The rearrangement uses TRBV7-6 and TRBJ2-7, with 7 bases identical to TRBD2. The DNA end lines up better with TRBJ2-5; the J call may be wrong. Germline CDR1 reads SGHVS; CDR2 reads FNYEAQ. This CDR3 has 14 amino acids. Written as DNA, the CDR3 is TGTGCCAGCAGCTACCCTAGCGGCCAAGAGACCCAGTACTTC. Its protein is CASSYPSGQETQYF.

The chain couples TRBV7-3 to TRBJ2-5; D is perhaps TRBD2 (5 bases). TRBJ2-1 explains the end of the DNA better; the J call may be wrong. CDR1 SGHTA and CDR2 FQGTGA come from the germline V gene. The CDR3 sequence is 14 residues long. This CDR3 is CASSLEGDYNEQFF. The CDR3 DNA follows: TGTGCCAGCAGCTTAGAGGGAGACTACAATGAGCAGTTCTTC.

The rearrangement uses TRBV7-9 and TRBJ2-4; 12 nucleotides align to TRBD2. Judging by the DNA end, TRBJ2-7 fits better; the J call may be wrong. This CDR3 is 15 amino acids long. Germline V lookup: CDR1 SEHNR, CDR2 FQNEAQ (reference sequence). CDR3: CASSTRLAGAYEQYF. CDR3 nucleotides: TGTGCCAGCAGCACCCGACTAGCGGGAGCCTACGAGCAGTACTTC.

The chain links TRBV12-3 or TRBV12-4 to TRBJ2-5; no definite D call. The CDR3 has 12 amino acids. Trimming left V 2 bases short and J 5 bases short, with 6 bases between. CDR3 sequence (DNA): TGTGCCAGCAGTTTACAGGAGGAGACCCAGTACTTC. Translating gives CASSLQEETQYF.

The chain uses TRBV24-1 and TRBJ2-3; the match to TRBD1 covers 8 bases. Trimming at V came to 0 bases and at J to 4 bases, leaving 5 bases not matched to a gene. The germline V gene has CDR1 KGHDR and CDR2 SFDVKD. The CDR3 sequence is 16 residues long. CDR3 DNA: TGTGCCACCAGTGATTTGGGACAGGGTAGCGCAGATACGCAGTATTTT. The encoded protein is CATSDLGQGSADTQYF.

In its sample, this clonotype is medium-sized (0.01 to 0.1%). The V and J genes are TRBV12-5 and TRBJ1-2; possible D gene TRBD1, 5 bases. CDR3 size: 13 residues. CDR1 and CDR2 (germline): LGHNT, FRNRAP. Trimming cost V 6 bases and J 8 bases, with 16 bases left between them. The DNA for the CDR3 is TGTGCTAGTGGCTTAGGCGGGGGTCGGGGCTACACCTTC. Its protein product is CASGLGGGRGYTF.

There are many counts of this clonotype. The gene calls are TRBV4-2 and TRBJ2-1; D uncertain. The CDR3 covers 14 residues. The germline V gene encodes CDR1 LGHNA and CDR2 YNFKEQ. V was pared by 3 bases and J by 7 bases, with 13 bases between. CDR3 sequence reads: CASSQETGSNEQFF. The CDR3 DNA sequence: TGTGCCAGCAGCCAGGAGACCGGGTCAAATGAGCAGTTCTTC.

The chain combines TRBV7-6 with TRBJ1-1; D is unresolved. Between the trimmed V and J ends, which lost 2 bases and 4 bases, there was a span of 11 bases. The V gene's germline CDR1 is SGHVS and CDR2 FNYEAQ. The CDR3 length is 14 residues. CDR3 in amino acids: CASSLTGMGTEAFF. In DNA, the CDR3 is TGTGCCAGCAGCTTAACGGGGATGGGCACTGAAGCTTTCTTT.

This chain connects TRBV12-3 or TRBV12-4 to TRBJ2-7; a possible D gene is TRBD2 (5 bases). With the DNA end fitting TRBJ2-1 better, the J assignment may be wrong. The CDR3 has 15 amino acids. The CDR3: CASSSLAPLYNEQFF. The CDR3, as DNA: TGTGCCAGCAGTTCCCTAGCCCCGCTTTACAATGAGCAGTTCTTC.

The rearrangement uses TRBV7-4 and TRBJ2-7, with D perhaps matching TRBD1 (6 bases). The CDR3 is made up of 14 amino acids. Germline CDR1 SGHVT, CDR2 SQSDAQ. The germline V and J ends were trimmed by 1 base and 4 bases, with 11 bases remaining between them. CDR3 amino acids: CASSLGDIRYEQYF. The CDR3 region has the DNA TGTGCCAGCAGCTTAGGGGACATCCGATACGAGCAGTACTTC. Using reference TRBV7-4 and TRBJ2-7 for the parts outside the CDR3, the full variable domain is GAGVSQSPRYKVAKRGRDVALRCDSISGHVTLYWYRQTLGQGSEVLTYSQSDAQRDKSGRPSGRFSAERPERSVSTLKIQRTEQGDSAVYLCASSLGDIRYEQYFGPGTRLTVT.

The chain recombines TRBV19 with TRBJ2-1; perhaps TRBD1 as D (5 bases). TRBJ2-5 explains the end of the DNA better; the J call may be wrong. Germline lookup yields CDR1 LNHDA and CDR2 SQIVND (reference sequence). The CDR3 runs to 14 residues. CDR3 nucleotides: TGTGCCAGTAGTATCGATAGGGGTCAGGAGACCCAGTACTTC. This sequence encodes CASSIDRGQETQYF.

This clonotype has at least ten counts. The chain combines TRBV15 with TRBJ1-2, with unresolved D. Germline CDR1 and CDR2: LNHNV and YYDKDF (reference sequence). The CDR3 sequence is 16 residues long. V shed 0 bases and J shed 4 bases, with 15 bases lying between them. The CDR3 loop reads CATSRDRGFYTYGYTF. CDR3 DNA sequence: TGTGCCACCAGCAGAGATCGAGGGTTTTATACCTATGGCTACACCTTC.

J is TRBJ2-6 and V is TRBV7-8, with 8 bases lining up with TRBD1. The CDR3 has 17 residues. V shed 5 bases, J shed 3 bases, and the junction held 9 bases outside the gene matches. The germline CDR1 and CDR2 sequences are SGHVS and FQNEAQ. The CDR3, as DNA: TGTGCCAGCAGCCAGGGGGCCGGGACAGTTGGGGCCAACGTCCTGACTTTC. Translation gives CASSQGAGTVGANVLTF.

The chain carries TRBV6-1 and TRBJ1-5; D unclear. The CDR3 is made up of 14 amino acids. Trimming removed 7 bases from V and 3 bases from J, with 13 bases in between. Germline V CDR1 and CDR2: MNHNS, SASEGT. The CDR3 bases are TGTGCCAGCATAGTCGGGCTTTACAATCAGCCCCAGCATTTT. It yields the protein CASIVGLYNQPQHF.